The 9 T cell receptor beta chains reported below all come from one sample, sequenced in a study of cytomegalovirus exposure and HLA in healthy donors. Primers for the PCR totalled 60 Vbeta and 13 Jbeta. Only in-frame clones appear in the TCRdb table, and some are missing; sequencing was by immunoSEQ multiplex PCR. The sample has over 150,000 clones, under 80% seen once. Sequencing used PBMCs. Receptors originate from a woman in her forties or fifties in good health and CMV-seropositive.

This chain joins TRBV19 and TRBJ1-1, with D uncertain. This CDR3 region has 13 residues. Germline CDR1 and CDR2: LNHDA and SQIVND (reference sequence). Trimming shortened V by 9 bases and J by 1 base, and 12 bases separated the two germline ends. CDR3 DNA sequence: TGTGCCAGCCTACCCCGGGGGAACACTGAAGCTTTCTTT. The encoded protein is CASLPRGNTEAFF.

CDR3 in DNA: TGCGCCAGCAGCTTGGCCGCAGGACTAGCGGGTGGCGGGGAGCTGTTTTTT. Its protein product is CASSLAAGLAGGGELFF. The chain links TRBV5-1 to TRBJ2-2; 11 bases match TRBD2. Germline V lookup: CDR1 SGHRS, CDR2 YFSETQ. V dropped 0 bases and J dropped 7; count of bases not matched to a gene: 8. The CDR3 length is 17 residues. Together with reference TRBV5-1 and TRBJ2-2, the CDR3 gives the full variable domain: KAGVTQTPRYLIKTRGQQVTLSCSPISGHRSVSWYQQTPGQGLQFLFEYFSETQRNKGNFPGRFSGRQFSNSRSEMNVSTLELGDSALYLCASSLAAGLAGGGELFFGEGSRLTVL.

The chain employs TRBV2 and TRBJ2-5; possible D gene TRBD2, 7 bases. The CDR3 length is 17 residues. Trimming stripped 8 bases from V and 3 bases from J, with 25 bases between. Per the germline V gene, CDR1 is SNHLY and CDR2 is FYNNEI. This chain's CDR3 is CASGRLSGGARKETQYF. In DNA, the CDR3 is TGTGCCAGCGGCCGACTGAGTGGGGGGGCCCGAAAAGAGACCCAGTACTTC.

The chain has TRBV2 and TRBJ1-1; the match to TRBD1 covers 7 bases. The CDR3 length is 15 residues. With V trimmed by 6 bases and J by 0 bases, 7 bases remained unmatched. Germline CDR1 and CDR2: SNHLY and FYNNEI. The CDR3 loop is CASRGKGAVNTEAFF. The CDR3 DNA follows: TGTGCCAGCAGGGGGAAGGGGGCCGTGAACACTGAAGCTTTCTTT.

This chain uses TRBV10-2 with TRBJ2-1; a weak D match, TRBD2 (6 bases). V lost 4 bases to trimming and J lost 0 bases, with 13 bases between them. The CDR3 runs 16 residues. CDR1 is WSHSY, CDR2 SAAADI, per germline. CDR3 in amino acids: CASSGSRDFSYNEQFF. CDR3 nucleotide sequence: TGCGCCAGCAGTGGCTCCCGGGACTTCTCCTACAATGAGCAGTTCTTC.

The CDR3 here is CASSLDRSGYTF. The CDR3 DNA sequence: TGTGCCAGCAGCTTAGACAGGTCTGGCTACACCTTC. This chain links TRBV7-9 with TRBJ1-2; the D gene is possibly TRBD1 (5 bases). The CDR3 totals 12 residues. Germline values: CDR1 SEHNR, CDR2 FQNEAQ (reference sequence). V lost 1 base, J lost 7 bases, and 7 bases lay in between.

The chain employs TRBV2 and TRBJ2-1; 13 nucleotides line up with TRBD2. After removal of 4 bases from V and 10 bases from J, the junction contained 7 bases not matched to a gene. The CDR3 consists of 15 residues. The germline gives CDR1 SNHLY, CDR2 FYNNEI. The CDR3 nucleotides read TGTGCCAGCAGTGTTCTAACTAGCGGGGGGGGAGAGCAGTTCTTC. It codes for CASSVLTSGGGEQFF.

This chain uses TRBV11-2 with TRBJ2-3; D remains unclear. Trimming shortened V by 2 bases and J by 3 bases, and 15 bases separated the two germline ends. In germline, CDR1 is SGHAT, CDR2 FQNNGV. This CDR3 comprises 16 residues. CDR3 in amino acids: CASSLYLVGGTDTQYF. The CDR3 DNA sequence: TGTGCCAGCAGCTTATATCTAGTGGGTGGTACAGATACGCAGTATTTT. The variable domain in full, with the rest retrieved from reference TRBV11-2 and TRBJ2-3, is EAGVAQSPRYKIIEKRQSVAFWCNPISGHATLYWYQQILGQGPKLLIQFQNNGVVDDSQLPKDRFSAERLKGVDSTLKIQPAKLEDSAVYLCASSLYLVGGTDTQYFGPGTRLTVL.

CDR3 DNA: TGTGCCTTCGACAGGGTAAACACCGGGGAGCTGTTTTTT. It translates to CAFDRVNTGELFF. This chain uses TRBV30 with TRBJ2-2; 7 bases align to TRBD1. Germline V gene data show CDR1 as GTSNPN and CDR2 as SVGIG (reference sequence). With 7 bases clipped from V and 2 bases from J, the junction kept 4 bases outside the gene matches. The CDR3 extends over 13 amino acids. The whole variable domain, remainder taken from reference TRBV30 and TRBJ2-2, is SQTIHQWPATLVQPVGSPLSLECTVEGTSNPNLYWYRQAAGRGLQLLFYSVGIGQISSEVPQNLSASRPQDRQFILSSKKLLLSDSGFYLCAFDRVNTGELFFGEGSRLTVL.